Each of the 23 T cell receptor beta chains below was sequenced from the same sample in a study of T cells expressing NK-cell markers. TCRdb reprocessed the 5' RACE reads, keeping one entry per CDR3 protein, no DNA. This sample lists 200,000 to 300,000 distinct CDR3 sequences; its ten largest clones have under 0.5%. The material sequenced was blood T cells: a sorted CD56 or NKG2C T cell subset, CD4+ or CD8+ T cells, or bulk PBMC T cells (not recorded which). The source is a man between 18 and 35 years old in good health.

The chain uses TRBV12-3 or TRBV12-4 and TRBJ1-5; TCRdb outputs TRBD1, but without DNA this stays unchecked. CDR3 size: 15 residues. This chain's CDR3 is CASSPRLGVGQPQHF.

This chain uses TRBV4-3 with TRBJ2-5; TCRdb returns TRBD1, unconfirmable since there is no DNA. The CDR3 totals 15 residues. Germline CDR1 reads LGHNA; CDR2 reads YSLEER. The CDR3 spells CASSQDNGGSETQYF.

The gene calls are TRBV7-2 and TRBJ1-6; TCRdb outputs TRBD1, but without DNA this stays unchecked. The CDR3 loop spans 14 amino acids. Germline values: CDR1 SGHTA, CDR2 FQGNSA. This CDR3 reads CASSLFGTDSPLHF.

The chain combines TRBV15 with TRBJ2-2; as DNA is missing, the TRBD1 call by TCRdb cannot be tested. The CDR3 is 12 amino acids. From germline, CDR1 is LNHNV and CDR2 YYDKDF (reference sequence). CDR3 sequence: CATNRGAGELFF.

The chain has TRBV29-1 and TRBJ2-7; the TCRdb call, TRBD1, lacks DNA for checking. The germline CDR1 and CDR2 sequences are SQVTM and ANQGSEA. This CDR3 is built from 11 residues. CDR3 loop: CSVRGAGGQYF.

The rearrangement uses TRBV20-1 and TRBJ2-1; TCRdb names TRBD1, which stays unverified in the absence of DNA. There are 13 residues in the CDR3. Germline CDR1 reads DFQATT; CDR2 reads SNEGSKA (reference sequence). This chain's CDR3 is CSAPRGSYNEQFF.

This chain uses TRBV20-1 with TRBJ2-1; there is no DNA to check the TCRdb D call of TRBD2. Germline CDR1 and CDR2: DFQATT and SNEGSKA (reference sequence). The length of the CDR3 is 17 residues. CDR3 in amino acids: CSPEASGRTIKPNEQFF.

This CDR3 reads CSAVEGQGIQPQHF. This chain uses TRBV20-1 with TRBJ1-5; TCRdb outputs TRBD1, but without DNA this stays unchecked. Germline V gene data show CDR1 as DFQATT and CDR2 as SNEGSKA (reference sequence). This CDR3 comprises 14 residues.

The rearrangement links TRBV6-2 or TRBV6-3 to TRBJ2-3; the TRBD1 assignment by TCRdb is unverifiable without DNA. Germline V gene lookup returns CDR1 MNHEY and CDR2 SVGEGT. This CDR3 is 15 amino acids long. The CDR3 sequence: CASSFGQWGPDTQYF.

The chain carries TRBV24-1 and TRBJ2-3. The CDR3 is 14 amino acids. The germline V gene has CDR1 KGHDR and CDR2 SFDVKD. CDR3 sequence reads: CATSLSAGTDTQYF.

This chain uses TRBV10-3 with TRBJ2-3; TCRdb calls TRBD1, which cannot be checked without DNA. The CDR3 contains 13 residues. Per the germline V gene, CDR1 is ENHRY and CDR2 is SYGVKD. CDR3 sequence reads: CAIGTGLTDTQYF.

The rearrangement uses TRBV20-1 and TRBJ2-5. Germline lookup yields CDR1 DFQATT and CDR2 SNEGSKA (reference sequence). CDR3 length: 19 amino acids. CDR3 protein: CSAPMDREGFYSFQETQYF.

The CDR3: CASSEVASSYTQYF. The chain has TRBV2 and TRBJ2-3. CDR3 size: 14 residues. Germline-derived CDR1 and CDR2 are SNHLY and FYNNEI.

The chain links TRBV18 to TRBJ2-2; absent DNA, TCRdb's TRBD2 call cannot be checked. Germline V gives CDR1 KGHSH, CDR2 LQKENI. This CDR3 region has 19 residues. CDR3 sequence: CASSPRLAGTRKDTGELFF.

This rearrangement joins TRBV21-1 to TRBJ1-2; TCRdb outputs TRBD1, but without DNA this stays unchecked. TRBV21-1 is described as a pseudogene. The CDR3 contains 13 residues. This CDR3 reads CASTSPGGYGYTF.

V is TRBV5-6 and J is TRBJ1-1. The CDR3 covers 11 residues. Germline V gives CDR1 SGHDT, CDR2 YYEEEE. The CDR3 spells CASSFSGIAFF.

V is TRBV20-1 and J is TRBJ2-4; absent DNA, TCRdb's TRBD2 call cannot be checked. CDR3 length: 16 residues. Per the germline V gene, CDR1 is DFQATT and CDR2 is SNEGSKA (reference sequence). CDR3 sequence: CSAREEGRTAKNIQYF.

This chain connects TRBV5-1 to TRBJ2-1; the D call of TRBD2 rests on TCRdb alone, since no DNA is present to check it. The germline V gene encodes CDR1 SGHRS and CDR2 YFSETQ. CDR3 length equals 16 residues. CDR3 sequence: CASSSPGLVSYNEQFF.

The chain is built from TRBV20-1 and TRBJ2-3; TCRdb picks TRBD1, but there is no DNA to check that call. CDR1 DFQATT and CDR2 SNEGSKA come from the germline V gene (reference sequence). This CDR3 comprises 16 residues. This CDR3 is CSARDLDRGGTDTQYF.

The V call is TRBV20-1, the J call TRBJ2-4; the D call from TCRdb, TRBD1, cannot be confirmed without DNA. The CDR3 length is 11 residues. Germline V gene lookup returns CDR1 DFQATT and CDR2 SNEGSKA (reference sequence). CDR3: CSARGKGIEYF.

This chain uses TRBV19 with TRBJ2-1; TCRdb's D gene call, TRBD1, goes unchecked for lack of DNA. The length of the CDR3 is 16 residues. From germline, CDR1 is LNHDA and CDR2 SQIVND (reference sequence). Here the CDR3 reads CASSIVAEGVYNEQFF.

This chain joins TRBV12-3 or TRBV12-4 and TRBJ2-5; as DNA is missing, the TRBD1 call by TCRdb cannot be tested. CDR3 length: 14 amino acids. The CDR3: CASTPGGYGETQYF.

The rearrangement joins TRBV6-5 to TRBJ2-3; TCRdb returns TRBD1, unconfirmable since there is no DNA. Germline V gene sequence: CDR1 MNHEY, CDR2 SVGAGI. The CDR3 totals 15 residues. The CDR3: CASSYPGGGTDTQYF.